Sequencing of this TCR beta chain was carried out in a study of T-cell reconstitution after alpha-beta-depleted transplantation in children. Unique molecular identifiers were incorporated into the prepared TCRbeta library. One entry per CDR3 protein results from TCRdb running MiXCR on the PCR reads. The sample lists about 300,000 distinct CDR3 sequences, over 7% occurring once. Unmatched junction bases numbered 4, after V lost 0 bases and J lost 9 bases. Germline CDR1 and CDR2: LGHNA and YNFKEQ. This CDR3 comprises 13 residues. This clonotype was seen repeatedly, ten times or more. Its antigen is unidentified. Broader study findings: Where some patients showed high TCRbeta diversity at day 60, it came from recipient T cells and thymic progenitors that had survived. Where alpha-beta T cells came from about two months after transplant was reportedly several hundred expanded graft clones. When one year had passed after transplant, most T-cell counts and diversity came from newly produced T cells.

Source: peripheral blood, taken 360 days after TCRalphabeta/CD19-depleted stem cell transplant. The rearrangement joins TRBV4-2 to TRBJ2-7, with 8 nucleotides matching TRBD1. This TCR came from a female patient between 2 and 15 years old who had a stem cell transplant for Fanconi anemia, so the T cells may come from the graft donor. The chain's CDR3 is CASSQDDRGGQYF. In DNA, the CDR3 is TGTGCCAGCAGCCAAGACGACAGGGGCGGGCAGTACTTC.